This T cell receptor (beta chain) is drawn from a study of T cell responses to AZD1222 COVID-19 vaccine. The ends were cut back, 6 bases at V and 4 bases at J, with 12 bases in the middle. The length of the CDR3 is 14 residues. CDR1 and CDR2 (germline): MDHEN, SYDVKM. Sequencing used immunoSEQ multiplex PCR; TCRdb keeps in-frame clones, though not all of them. Of roughly 250,000 clones listed, approximately 95% are singletons. This TCR was sampled from an adult in good health. The rearrangement links TRBV28 to TRBJ2-2; D is tentatively TRBD1 or TRBD2 (6 bases each). The material sequenced was peripheral blood, taken on day 0 of AZD1222 vaccination. CDR3 nucleotides: TGTGCCAGCAGCGGGGGCTGGGGCACCGGGGAGCTGTTTTTT. Its translation: CASSGGWGTGELFF.